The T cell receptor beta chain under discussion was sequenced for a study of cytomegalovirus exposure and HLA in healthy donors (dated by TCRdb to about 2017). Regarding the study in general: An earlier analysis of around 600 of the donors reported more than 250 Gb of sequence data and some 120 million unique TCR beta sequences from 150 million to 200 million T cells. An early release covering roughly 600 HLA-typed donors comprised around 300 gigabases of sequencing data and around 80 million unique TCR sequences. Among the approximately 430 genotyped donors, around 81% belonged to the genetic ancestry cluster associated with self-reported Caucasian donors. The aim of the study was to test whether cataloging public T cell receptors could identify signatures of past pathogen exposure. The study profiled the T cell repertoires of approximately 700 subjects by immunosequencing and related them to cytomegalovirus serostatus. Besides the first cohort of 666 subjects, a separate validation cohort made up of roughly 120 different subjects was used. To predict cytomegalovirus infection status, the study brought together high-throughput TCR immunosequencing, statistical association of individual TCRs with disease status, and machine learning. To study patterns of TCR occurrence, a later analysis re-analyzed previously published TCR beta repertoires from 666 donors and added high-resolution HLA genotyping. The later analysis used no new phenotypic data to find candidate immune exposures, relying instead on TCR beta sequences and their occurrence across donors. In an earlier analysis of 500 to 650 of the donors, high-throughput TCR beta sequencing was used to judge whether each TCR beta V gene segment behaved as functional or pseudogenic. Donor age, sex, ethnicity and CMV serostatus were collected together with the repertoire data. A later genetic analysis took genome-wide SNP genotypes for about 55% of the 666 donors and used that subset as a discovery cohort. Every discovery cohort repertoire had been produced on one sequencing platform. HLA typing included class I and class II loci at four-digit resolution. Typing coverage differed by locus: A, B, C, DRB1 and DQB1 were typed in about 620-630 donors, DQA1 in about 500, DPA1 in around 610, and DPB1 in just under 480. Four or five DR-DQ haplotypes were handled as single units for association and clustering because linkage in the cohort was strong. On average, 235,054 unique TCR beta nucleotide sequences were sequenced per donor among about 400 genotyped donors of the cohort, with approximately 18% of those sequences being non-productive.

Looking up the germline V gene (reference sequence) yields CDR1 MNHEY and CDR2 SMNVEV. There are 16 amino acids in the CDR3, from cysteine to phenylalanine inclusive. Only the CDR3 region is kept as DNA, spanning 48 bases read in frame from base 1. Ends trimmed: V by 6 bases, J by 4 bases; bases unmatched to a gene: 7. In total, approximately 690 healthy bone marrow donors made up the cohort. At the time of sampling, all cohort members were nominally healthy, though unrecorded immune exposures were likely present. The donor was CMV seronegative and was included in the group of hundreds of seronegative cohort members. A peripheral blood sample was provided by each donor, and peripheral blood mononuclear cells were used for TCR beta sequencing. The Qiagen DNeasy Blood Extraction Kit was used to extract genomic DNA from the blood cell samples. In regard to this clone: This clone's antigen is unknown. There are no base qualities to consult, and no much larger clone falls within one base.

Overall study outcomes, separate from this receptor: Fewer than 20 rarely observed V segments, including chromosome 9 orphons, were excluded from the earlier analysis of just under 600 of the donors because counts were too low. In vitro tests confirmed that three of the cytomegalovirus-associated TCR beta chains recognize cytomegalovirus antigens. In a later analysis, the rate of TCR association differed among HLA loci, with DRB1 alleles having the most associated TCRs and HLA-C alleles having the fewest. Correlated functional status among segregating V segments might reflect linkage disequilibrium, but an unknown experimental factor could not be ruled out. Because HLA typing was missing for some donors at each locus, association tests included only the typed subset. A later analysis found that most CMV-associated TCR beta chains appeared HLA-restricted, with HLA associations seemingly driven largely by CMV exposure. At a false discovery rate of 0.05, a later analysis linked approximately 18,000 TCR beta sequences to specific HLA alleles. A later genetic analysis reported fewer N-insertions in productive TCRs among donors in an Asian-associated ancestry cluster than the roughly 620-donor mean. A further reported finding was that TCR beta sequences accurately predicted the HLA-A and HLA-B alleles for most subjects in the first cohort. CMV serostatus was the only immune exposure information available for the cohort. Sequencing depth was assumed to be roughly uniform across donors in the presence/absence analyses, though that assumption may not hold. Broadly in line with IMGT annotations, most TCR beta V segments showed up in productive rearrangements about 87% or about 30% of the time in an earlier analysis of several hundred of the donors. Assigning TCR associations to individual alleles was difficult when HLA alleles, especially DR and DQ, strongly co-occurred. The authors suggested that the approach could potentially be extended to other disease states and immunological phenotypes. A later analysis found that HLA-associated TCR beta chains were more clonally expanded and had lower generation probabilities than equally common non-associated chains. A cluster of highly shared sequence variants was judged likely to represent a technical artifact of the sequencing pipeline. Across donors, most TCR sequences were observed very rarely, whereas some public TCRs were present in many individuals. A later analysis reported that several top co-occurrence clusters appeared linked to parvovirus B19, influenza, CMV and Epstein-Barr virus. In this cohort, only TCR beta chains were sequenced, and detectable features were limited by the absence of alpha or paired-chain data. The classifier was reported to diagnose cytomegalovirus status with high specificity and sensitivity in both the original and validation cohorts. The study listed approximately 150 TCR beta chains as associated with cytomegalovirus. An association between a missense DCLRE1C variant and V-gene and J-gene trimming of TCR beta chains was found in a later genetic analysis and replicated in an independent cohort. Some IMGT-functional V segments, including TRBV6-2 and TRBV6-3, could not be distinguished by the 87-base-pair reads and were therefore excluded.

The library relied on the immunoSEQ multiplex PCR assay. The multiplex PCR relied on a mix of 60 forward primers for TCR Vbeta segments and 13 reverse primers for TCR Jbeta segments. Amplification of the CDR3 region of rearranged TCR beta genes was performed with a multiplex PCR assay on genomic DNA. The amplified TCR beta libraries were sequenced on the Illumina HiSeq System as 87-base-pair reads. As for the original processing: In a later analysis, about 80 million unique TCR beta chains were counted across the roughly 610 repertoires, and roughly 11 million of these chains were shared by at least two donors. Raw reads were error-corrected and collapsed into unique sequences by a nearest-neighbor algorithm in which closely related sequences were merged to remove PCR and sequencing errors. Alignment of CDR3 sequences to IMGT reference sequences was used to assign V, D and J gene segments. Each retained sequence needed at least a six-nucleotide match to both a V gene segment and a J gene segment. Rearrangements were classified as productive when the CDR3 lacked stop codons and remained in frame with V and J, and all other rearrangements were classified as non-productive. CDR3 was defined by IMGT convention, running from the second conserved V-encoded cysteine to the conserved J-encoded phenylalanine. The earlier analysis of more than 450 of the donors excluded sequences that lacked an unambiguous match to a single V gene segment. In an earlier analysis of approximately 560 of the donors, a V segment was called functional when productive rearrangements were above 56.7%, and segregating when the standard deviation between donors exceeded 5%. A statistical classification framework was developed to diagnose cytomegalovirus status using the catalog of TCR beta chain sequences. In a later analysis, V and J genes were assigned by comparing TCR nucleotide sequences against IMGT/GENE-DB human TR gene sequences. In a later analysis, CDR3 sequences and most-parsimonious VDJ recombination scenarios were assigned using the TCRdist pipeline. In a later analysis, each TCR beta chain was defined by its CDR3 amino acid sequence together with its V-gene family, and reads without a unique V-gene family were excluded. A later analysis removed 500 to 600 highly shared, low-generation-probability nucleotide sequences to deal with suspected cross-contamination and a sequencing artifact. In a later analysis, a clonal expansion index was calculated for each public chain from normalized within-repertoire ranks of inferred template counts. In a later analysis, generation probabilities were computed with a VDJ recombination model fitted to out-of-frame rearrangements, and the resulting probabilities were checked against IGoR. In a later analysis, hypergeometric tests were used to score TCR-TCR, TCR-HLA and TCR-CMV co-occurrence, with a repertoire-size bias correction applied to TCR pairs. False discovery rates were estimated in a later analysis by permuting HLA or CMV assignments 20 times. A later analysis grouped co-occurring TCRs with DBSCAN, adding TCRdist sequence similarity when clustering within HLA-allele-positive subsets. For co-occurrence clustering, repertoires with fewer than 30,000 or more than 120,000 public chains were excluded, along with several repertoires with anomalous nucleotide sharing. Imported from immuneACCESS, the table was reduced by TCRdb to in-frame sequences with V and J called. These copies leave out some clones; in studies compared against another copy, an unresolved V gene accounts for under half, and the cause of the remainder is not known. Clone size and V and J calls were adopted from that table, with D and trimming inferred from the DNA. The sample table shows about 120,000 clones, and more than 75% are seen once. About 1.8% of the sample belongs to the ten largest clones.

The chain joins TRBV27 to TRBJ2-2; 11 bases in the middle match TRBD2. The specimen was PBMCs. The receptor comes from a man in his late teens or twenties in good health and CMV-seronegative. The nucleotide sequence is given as TGTGCCAGCAGGCTGTTTCTAGCGGGGGGCACCGGGGAGCTGTTTTTT. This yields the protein CASRLFLAGGTGELFF.